This TCR beta chain stems from a study of control samples from healthy donors and cancer patients. V gave up 5 bases and J gave up 7 bases; unmatched junction bases: 8. Germline CDR1 LGHDT, CDR2 YNNKEL (reference sequence). The CDR3 covers 16 residues. Clones were sequenced by immunoSEQ multiplex PCR, and TCRdb holds only the in-frame ones, with some missing. The profile shows roughly 150,000 clones, around nine tenths of them singletons. The chain employs TRBV3-1 (or the pseudogene TRBV3-2) and TRBJ2-1; 13 bases align to TRBD2. The sample consisted of blood. This TCR was recovered from a man younger than 35 in good health. The CDR3 protein is CASSNSGTSGENEQFF. CDR3 coding DNA: TGTGCCAGCAGCAATTCCGGGACTAGCGGGGAAAATGAGCAGTTCTTC.